These 2 T cell receptor beta chains came from one sample sequenced in a study of shared clonotypes between healthy human individuals. Clones were read by immunoSEQ multiplex PCR, and TCRdb kept only the in-frame ones, dropping some. The sample carries roughly 450,000 clones, 79% recorded once. Input material: PBMCs. Receptor source: a middle-aged woman in good health. Some clones in this sample may be carry-over from other donors' samples.

V gene TRBV4-1 combines with J gene TRBJ2-7; D may be TRBD1 (6 bases). Germline CDR1 MGHRA, CDR2 YSYEKL. Trimming cost V 3 bases and J 0 bases, with 6 bases left between them. The CDR3 runs to 13 residues. The chain's CDR3 is CASSQGASYEQYF. In nucleotides, the CDR3 is TGCGCCAGCAGCCAGGGGGCCTCCTACGAGCAGTACTTC.

J is TRBJ1-1 and V is TRBV15; unclear D gene. V shed 2 bases and J shed 11 bases, with 15 bases lying between them. The CDR3 covers 13 residues. Germline V gives CDR1 LNHNV, CDR2 YYDKDF (reference sequence). The CDR3 is CATSRSNSLGAFF. The CDR3 DNA reads as TGTGCCACCAGCAGAAGCAATTCCCTCGGTGCTTTCTTT.